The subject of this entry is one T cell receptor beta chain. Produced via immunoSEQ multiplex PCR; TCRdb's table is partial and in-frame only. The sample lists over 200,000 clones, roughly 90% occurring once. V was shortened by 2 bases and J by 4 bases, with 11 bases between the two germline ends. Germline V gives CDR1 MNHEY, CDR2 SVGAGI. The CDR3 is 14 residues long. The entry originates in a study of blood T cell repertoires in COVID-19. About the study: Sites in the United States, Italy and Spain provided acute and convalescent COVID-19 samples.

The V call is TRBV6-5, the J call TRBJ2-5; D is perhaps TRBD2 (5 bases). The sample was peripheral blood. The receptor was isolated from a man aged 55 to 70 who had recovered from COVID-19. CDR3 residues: CASSYPPGIETQYF. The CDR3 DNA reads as TGTGCCAGCAGTTACCCGCCGGGGATAGAGACCCAGTACTTC.